A single sample gave rise to the 27 T cell receptor beta chains below, sequenced in a study of radiotherapy plus CTLA-4 blockade in lung cancer. Produced via immunoSEQ multiplex PCR; TCRdb's table is partial and in-frame only. The sample consists of tens of thousands of clones, around three quarters of them appearing once. Sequencing used peripheral blood, obtained from a patient treated with radiotherapy plus ipilimumab. These TCRs come from a human donor with non-small cell lung cancer who had a complete response to radiotherapy plus ipilimumab.

V usage is TRBV19 and J usage is TRBJ2-1; no clear D gene. Trimming cost V 5 bases and J 2 bases, with 7 bases left between them. The CDR3 runs to 13 residues. CDR1 LNHDA and CDR2 SQIVND come from the germline V gene (reference sequence). The DNA of the CDR3 is TGTGCCAGTAGTCCTACTACCTACAATGAGCAGTTCTTC. Translating it yields CASSPTTYNEQFF.

The chain has TRBV19 and TRBJ2-7, with D maybe TRBD1 (5 bases). There are 15 residues in the CDR3. Trimming took off 7 bases at V and 0 bases at J, with 16 bases between the two ends. Germline assignment: CDR1 LNHDA and CDR2 SQIVND (reference sequence). The CDR3 bases are TGTGCCAGTAATTGGGGCGGATATAGCTCCTACGAGCAGTACTTC. This encodes CASNWGGYSSYEQYF.

The chain uses TRBV11-3 and TRBJ2-5; perhaps TRBD2 as D (6 bases). Germline-derived CDR1 and CDR2 are SGHNT and YENEEA. The CDR3 consists of 16 residues. The V gene lost 5 bases and the J gene lost 4 bases, with 20 bases spanning the gap. The CDR3 DNA reads TGTGCCAGCAGCGCCTGGGGCCTGGGCGGGACAGAGACCCAGTACTTC. This encodes CASSAWGLGGTETQYF.

This chain links TRBV18 with TRBJ2-3, with unresolved D. The V gene's germline CDR1 is KGHSH and CDR2 LQKENI. The length of the CDR3 is 12 residues. V lost 4 bases, J lost 4 bases, and 6 bases lay in between. The CDR3 region has the DNA TGTGCCAGCTCACAGGATTCAGATACGCAGTATTTT. It specifies CASSQDSDTQYF. The entire variable domain, with the rest obtained from reference TRBV18 and TRBJ2-3, is as follows: NAGVMQNPRHLVRRRGQEARLRCSPMKGHSHVYWYRQLPEEGLKFMVYLQKENIIDESGMPKERFSAEFPKEGPSILRIQQVVRGDSAAYFCASSQDSDTQYFGPGTRLTVL.

This chain connects TRBV7-2 to TRBJ1-2; no clear D. The V end lost 5 bases, the J end lost 3 bases, and 16 bases lay between the germline ends. Germline V gene lookup returns CDR1 SGHTA and CDR2 FQGNSA. The CDR3 is 15 residues long. The CDR3 protein is CASSPSYGKDYGYTF. In nucleotides, the CDR3 is TGTGCCAGCAGCCCTTCTTATGGAAAAGACTATGGCTACACCTTC. The complete variable domain, with remaining parts taken from reference TRBV7-2 and TRBJ1-2, reads GAGVSQSPSNKVTEKGKDVELRCDPISGHTALYWYRQSLGQGLEFLIYFQGNSAPDKSGLPSDRFSAERTGGSVSTLTIQRTQQEDSAVYLCASSPSYGKDYGYTFGSGTRLTVV.

This clone occurred once. Here the CDR3 DNA reads TGTGCCAGCAGCTTAGATGGGGGAGCTGGGACCTTC. It specifies CASSLDGGAGTF. The chain links TRBV11-3 to TRBJ1-2; D is perhaps TRBD1 (5 bases). V dropped 0 bases and J dropped 14 bases, with 13 bases sitting between them. This CDR3 contains 12 residues. CDR1 and CDR2 from the germline V gene are SGHNT and YENEEA. Using reference TRBV11-3 and TRBJ1-2 for the parts outside the CDR3, the full variable domain is EAGVVQSPRYKIIEKKQPVAFWCNPISGHNTLYWYLQNLGQGPELLIRYENEEAVDDSQLPKDRFSAERLKGVDSTLKIQPAELGDSAVYLCASSLDGGAGTFGSGTRLTVV.

The V gene is TRBV11-3, the J gene TRBJ2-7; a possible D gene is TRBD2 (6 bases). V was trimmed by 4 bases and J by 0 bases, leaving 7 bases between them. The germline V gene encodes CDR1 SGHNT and CDR2 YENEEA. This CDR3 region has 13 residues. CDR3 in DNA: TGTGCCAGCAGCTCGGGACTCTCCTACGAGCAGTACGTC. The encoded protein is CASSSGLSYEQYV.

This rearrangement joins TRBV7-2 to TRBJ2-1; 8 nucleotides line up with TRBD1. Looked up from germline, CDR1 is SGHTA and CDR2 is FQGNSA. CDR3 size: 15 residues. The V and J ends lost 5 bases and 12 bases, in that order; junction bases with no gene match: 15. CDR3 amino acids: CASSPRDRSSPAQFF. CDR3 DNA: TGTGCCAGCAGCCCCCGGGACAGGTCATCCCCTGCGCAGTTCTTC.

The chain is built from TRBV7-9 and TRBJ2-1; 12 bases map to TRBD2. Looked up from germline, CDR1 is SEHNR and CDR2 is FQNEAQ (reference sequence). Trimming removed 2 bases from V and 8 bases from J; junction bases left unmatched: 7. The CDR3 sequence is 16 residues long. CDR3 loop: CASSLRLAGAVYEQFF. The CDR3 DNA sequence: TGTGCCAGCAGCTTAAGACTAGCGGGGGCCGTCTATGAGCAGTTCTTC. Looking up the rest from reference TRBV7-9 and TRBJ2-1 gives the full variable domain: DTGVSQNPRHKITKRGQNVTFRCDPISEHNRLYWYRQTLGQGPEFLTYFQNEAQLEKSRLLSDRFSAERPKGSFSTLEIQRTEQGDSAMYLCASSLRLAGAVYEQFFGPGTRLTVL.

This chain connects TRBV1 to TRBJ2-7; TRBD1 is taken as the D call from the table, unchecked against the DNA. TRBV1 is a pseudogene locus. The CDR3 is 15 residues long. CDR3 protein: CTSSQWLGTGLEQYF. In DNA form, the CDR3 reads TGCACCAGCAGCCAATGGCTGGGGACAGGGCTCGAGCAGTACTTC.

This chain connects TRBV5-4 to TRBJ1-1, with D unclear. From germline, CDR1 is SGHNT and CDR2 YYREEE (reference sequence). This CDR3 spans 15 amino acids. The germline V and J ends were trimmed by 5 bases and 3 bases, with 17 bases remaining between them. The CDR3 protein is CASRPAEEGYTEAFF. The CDR3 DNA is TGTGCCAGCAGACCCGCAGAGGAAGGGTACACTGAAGCTTTCTTT. The complete variable domain, with remaining parts taken from reference TRBV5-4 and TRBJ1-1, reads ETGVTQSPTHLIKTRGQQVTLRCSSQSGHNTVSWYQQALGQGPQFIFQYYREEENGRGNFPPRFSGLQFPNYSSELNVNALELDDSALYLCASRPAEEGYTEAFFGQGTRLTVV.

The chain employs TRBV20-1 and TRBJ1-2; D gene unclear. CDR3 length: 11 amino acids. V was clipped by 6 bases and J by 5 bases, with 10 bases between them. The germline gives CDR1 DFQATT, CDR2 SNEGSKA (reference sequence). The CDR3 loop reads CSALAQYGYTF. The CDR3 DNA follows: TGCAGTGCCCTCGCCCAGTATGGCTACACCTTC.

The V and J genes are TRBV19 and TRBJ1-2; D not certain. Trimming removed 5 bases at V and 11 bases at J, with 15 bases between. Germline CDR1 LNHDA, CDR2 SQIVND (reference sequence). This CDR3 has 12 residues. As DNA, the CDR3 is TGTGCCAGTAGTCCCCGTCGGGGTGTTTACACCTTC. Amino acid sequence: CASSPRRGVYTF.

The chain employs TRBV9 and TRBJ2-2; 7 bases line up with TRBD1. Trimming at V came to 4 bases and at J to 0 bases, leaving 12 bases not matched to a gene. Per germline, CDR1 SGDLS and CDR2 YYNGEE. The CDR3 loop spans 18 amino acids. CDR3 in DNA: TGTGCCAGCAGCAAAGGGATCCCTGGGACAGCGAACACCGGGGAGCTGTTTTTT. Translated, it gives CASSKGIPGTANTGELFF.

Only a few counts were recorded for this clone. The chain is built from TRBV7-2 and TRBJ1-5; the D is unclear. The CDR3 runs to 13 residues. In germline, CDR1 is SGHTA, CDR2 FQGNSA. V was clipped by 5 bases and J by 7 bases, with 12 bases between them. In nucleotides, the CDR3 is TGTGCCAGCAGCGGAGAGTTTCGGCAGCCCCAGCATTTT. Translated, it gives CASSGEFRQPQHF.

This clone was recorded a few times. V gene TRBV28 combines with J gene TRBJ2-7; the match to TRBD2 covers 10 bases. This CDR3 region has 14 residues. Germline values: CDR1 MDHEN, CDR2 SYDVKM. After removal of 6 bases from V and 0 bases from J, the junction contained 2 bases not matched to a gene. For the CDR3, the DNA is TGTGCCAGCAGCGTAGCGGGAGGCTCCTACGAGCAGTACGTC. Translated: CASSVAGGSYEQYV.

The chain uses TRBV4-1 and TRBJ2-3; D gene ambiguous. Germline CDR1 and CDR2: MGHRA and YSYEKL. The CDR3 loop spans 15 amino acids. Between the trimmed V and J ends, which lost 4 bases and 0 bases, there was a span of 11 bases. CDR3 DNA sequence: TGCGCCAGCAGCCGCACGCCTCCTAGCACAGATACGCAGTATTTT. Its protein is CASSRTPPSTDTQYF.

The rearrangement uses TRBV18 and TRBJ1-4, with 10 bases lining up with TRBD1. CDR1 and CDR2 (germline): KGHSH, LQKENI. This CDR3 has 17 amino acids. V lost 3 bases and J lost 3; bases outside the gene matches: 7. The CDR3 loop is CASSPRDRGQPNEKLFF. The CDR3 DNA reads TGTGCCAGCTCACCTAGAGACAGGGGGCAGCCTAATGAAAAACTGTTTTTT.

The chain joins TRBV7-9 to TRBJ1-1; D remains ambiguous. CDR1 and CDR2 from the germline V gene are SEHNR and FQNEAQ (reference sequence). This CDR3 has 14 amino acids. V lost 4 bases, J lost 2 bases, and 11 bases lay in between. DNA of the CDR3: TGTGCCAGCAGCTCCCTAGACACAAACACTGAAGCTTTCTTT. Encoded protein: CASSSLDTNTEAFF.

The chain recombines TRBV7-9 with TRBJ2-2; TRBD2 agrees at 13 bases. CDR1 and CDR2 (germline): SEHNR, FQNEAQ (reference sequence). The CDR3 consists of 16 residues. After removal of 8 bases from V and 2 bases from J, the junction contained 5 bases not matched to a gene. CDR3 coding DNA: TGTGCCAGCCGACTAGCGGGGGGCCCCAACACCGGGGAGCTGTTTTTT. It is translated as CASRLAGGPNTGELFF.

This sequence joins TRBV11-3 and TRBJ2-3; perhaps TRBD1 as D (5 bases). Trimming cost V 1 base and J 4 bases, with 12 bases left between them. Germline V gene sequence: CDR1 SGHNT, CDR2 YENEEA. The CDR3 totals 15 residues. The CDR3 here is CASSLGGRVADTQYF. CDR3 nucleotide sequence: TGTGCCAGCAGCTTAGGTGGCAGGGTCGCAGATACGCAGTATTTT.

With regard to this clone: The junction departs from the called germline gene at one end, perhaps through a read error. V usage is TRBV18 and J usage is TRBJ2-7, with D uncertain. Germline assignment: CDR1 KGHSH and CDR2 LQKENI. The CDR3 length is 13 residues. The CDR3 here is CASSPPDGREQYF. The CDR3 DNA follows: TGTGCCAGCTCCCCACCGGACGGTCGCGAGCAGTACTTC.

The chain combines TRBV4-1 with TRBJ2-3; TRBD1 matches 9 bases. Germline values: CDR1 MGHRA, CDR2 YSYEKL. After removal of 2 bases from V and 0 bases from J, the junction contained 3 bases not matched to a gene. This CDR3 contains 16 residues. The DNA for the CDR3 is TGCGCCAGCAGCCAATCCGGGACAGGGAGCACAGATACGCAGTATTTT. Its protein product is CASSQSGTGSTDTQYF.

CDR3 sequence: CSGRGDSYEQYV. In DNA form, the CDR3 reads TGCAGCGGGCGGGGGGACTCCTACGAGCAGTACGTC. The rearrangement joins TRBV29-1 to TRBJ2-7, with TRBD2 identical over 8 bases. Germline V gene sequence: CDR1 SQVTM, CDR2 ANQGSEA. This CDR3 is 12 amino acids long. V lost 7 bases, J lost 0 bases, and 2 bases stayed unmatched.

The chain has TRBV5-4 and TRBJ1-2; D remains unclear. Trimming took off 0 bases at V and 4 bases at J, with 10 bases between the two ends. The CDR3 spans 14 residues. Germline V gene lookup returns CDR1 SGHNT and CDR2 YYREEE (reference sequence). The CDR3 sequence: CASSLAVEVYGYTF. The DNA for the CDR3 is TGTGCCAGCAGCTTGGCGGTGGAGGTCTATGGCTACACCTTC.

This clone has a handful of counts. The chain couples TRBV7-2 to TRBJ1-4; D remains unclear. Trimming removed 1 base at V and 7 bases at J, with 13 bases between. Germline values: CDR1 SGHTA, CDR2 FQGNSA. This CDR3 contains 15 residues. The CDR3 bases are TGTGCCAGCAGCTTAGGGGCAGGATTAGGTGAAAAACTGTTTTTT. It encodes CASSLGAGLGEKLFF.

This clone was detected only once. This chain uses TRBV6-1 with TRBJ2-1; no clear D gene. This CDR3 has 13 amino acids. The V gene's germline CDR1 is MNHNS and CDR2 SASEGT. V was cut by 3 bases and J by 4 bases, with 7 bases left in between. The CDR3 here is CASSEVLYNEQFF. The CDR3 nucleotides read TGTGCCAGCAGTGAGGTGTTATACAATGAGCAGTTCTTC.